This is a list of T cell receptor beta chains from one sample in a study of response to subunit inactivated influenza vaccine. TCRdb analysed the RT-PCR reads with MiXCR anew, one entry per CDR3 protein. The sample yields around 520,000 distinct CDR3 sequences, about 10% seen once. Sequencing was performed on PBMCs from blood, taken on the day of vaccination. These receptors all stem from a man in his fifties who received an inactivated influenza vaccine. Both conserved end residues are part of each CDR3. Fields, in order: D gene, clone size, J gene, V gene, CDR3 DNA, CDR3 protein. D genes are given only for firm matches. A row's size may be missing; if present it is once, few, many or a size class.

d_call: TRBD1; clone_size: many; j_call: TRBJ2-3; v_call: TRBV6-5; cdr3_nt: TGTGCCAGCAGTTCACTGGCTGGGACAGAAGATACGCAGTATTTT; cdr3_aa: CASSSLAGTEDTQYF
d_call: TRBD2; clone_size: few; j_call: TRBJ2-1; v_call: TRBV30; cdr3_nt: TGTGCCTGGAGTTTTGGACTAGCGGCCCACAATGAGCAGTTCTTC; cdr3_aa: CAWSFGLAAHNEQFF
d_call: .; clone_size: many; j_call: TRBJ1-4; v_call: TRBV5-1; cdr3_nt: TGCGCCAGCAGCCCAAACAGACCAACTAATGAAAAACTGTTTTTT; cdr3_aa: CASSPNRPTNEKLFF
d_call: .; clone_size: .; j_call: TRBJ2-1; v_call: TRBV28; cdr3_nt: TGTGCCAGCAGTACAAAAGCCCCGAAAGGGGAGCAGTTCTTC; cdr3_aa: CASSTKAPKGEQFF
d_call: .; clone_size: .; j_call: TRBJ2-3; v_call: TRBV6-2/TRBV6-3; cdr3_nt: TGTGCCAGCAGTTTTGAGGGACTCCCTGGCACAGATACGCAGTATTTT; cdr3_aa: CASSFEGLPGTDTQYF
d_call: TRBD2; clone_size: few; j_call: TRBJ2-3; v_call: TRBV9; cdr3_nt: TGTGCCAGCAGCGAAGGTAGCGGGAGGGTAACAGATACGCAGTATTTT; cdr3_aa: CASSEGSGRVTDTQYF
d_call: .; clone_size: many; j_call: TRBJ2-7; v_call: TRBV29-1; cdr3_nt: TGCAGCGGGGGTGCAGGGCGGGGCGAGCAGTACTTC; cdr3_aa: CSGGAGRGEQYF
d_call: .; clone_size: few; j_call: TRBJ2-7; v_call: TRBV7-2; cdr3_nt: TGTGCCAGCAGCTTAGCGCAAAGGTACGAGCAGTACTTC; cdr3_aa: CASSLAQRYEQYF
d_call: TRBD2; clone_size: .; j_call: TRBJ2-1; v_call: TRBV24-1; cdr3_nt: TGTGCCACCAGTGATTTGGGCGGGGGGGCAAATGAGCAGTTCTTC; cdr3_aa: CATSDLGGGANEQFF
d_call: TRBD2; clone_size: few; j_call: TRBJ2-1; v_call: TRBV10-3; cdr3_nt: TGTGCCATCAGCGCTCGGACTAGCGGGGACCCCAATGAGCAGTTCTTC; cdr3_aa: CAISARTSGDPNEQFF
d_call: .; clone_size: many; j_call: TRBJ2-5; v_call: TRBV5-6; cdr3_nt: TGTGCCAGCAGCTCAACGTATGTAGGCTCAACCTATGAACAAGAGACCCAGTACTTC; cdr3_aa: CASSSTYVGSTYEQETQYF
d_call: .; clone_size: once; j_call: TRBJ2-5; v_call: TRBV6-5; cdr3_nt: TGTGCCAGCAGTTGGGGAGGGGGCGTCGTGACCCAAGAGACCCAGTACTTC; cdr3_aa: CASSWGGGVVTQETQYF
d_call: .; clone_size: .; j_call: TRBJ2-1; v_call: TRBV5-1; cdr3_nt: TGCGCCAGCAGCTTGGAAGCGGAGGCCTACAATGAGCAGTTCTTC; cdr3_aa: CASSLEAEAYNEQFF
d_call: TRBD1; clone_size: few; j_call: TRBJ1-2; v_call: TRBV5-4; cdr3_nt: TGTGCCAGCAGCCCGGGACAGGGGGCGCCGGGCTACACCTTC; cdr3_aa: CASSPGQGAPGYTF
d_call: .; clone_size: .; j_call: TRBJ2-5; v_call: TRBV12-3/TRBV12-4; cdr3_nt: TGTTCAAGCAGTAGCGGCCCGGGGCAAGAGACCCAGTACTTC; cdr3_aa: CSSSSGPGQETQYF
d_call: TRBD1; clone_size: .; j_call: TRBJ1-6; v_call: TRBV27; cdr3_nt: TGTGCCAGCAGTTCAGGGGGCTTGGGGAATTCACCCCTCCACTTT; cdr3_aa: CASSSGGLGNSPLHF
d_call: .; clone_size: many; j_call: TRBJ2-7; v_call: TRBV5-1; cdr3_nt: TGCGCCAGCAGTTCGGGACCGGCAATTGTCGAGCAGTACTTC; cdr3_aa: CASSSGPAIVEQYF
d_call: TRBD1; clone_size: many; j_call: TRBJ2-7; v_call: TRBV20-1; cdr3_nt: TGCAGTGCAGGGGGACAGGGGGTATCGGGCCAGTACTTC; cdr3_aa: CSAGGQGVSGQYF
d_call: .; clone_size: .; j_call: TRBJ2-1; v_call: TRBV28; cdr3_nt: TGTGCCAGCAGTTTTAGGAGCGGCCATTACAATGAGCAGTTCTTC; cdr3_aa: CASSFRSGHYNEQFF
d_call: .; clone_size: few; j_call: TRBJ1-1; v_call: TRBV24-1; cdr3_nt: TGTGCCACCTCCCGGACGAGTGAGAACACTGAAGCTTTCTTT; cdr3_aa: CATSRTSENTEAFF
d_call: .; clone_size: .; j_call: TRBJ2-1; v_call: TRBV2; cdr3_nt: TGTGCCAGCAGGCGTGGCGGGGTAACCATCAACAATGAGCAGTTCTTC; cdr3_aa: CASRRGGVTINNEQFF
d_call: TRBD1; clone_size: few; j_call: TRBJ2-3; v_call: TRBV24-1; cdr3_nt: TGTGCCACCAGTGACCGTCCCGGACAGGGGCCAGGCGATACGCAGTATTTT; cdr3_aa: CATSDRPGQGPGDTQYF
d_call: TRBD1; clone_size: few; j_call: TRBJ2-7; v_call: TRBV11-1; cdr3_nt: TGTGCCAGCAGCTCTATATACAGGGGAACCAGATCTCGGGACTCCTACGAGCAGTACTTC; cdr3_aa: CASSSIYRGTRSRDSYEQYF
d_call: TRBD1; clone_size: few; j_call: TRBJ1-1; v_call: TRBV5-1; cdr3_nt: TGCGCCAGCAGCTTGAAAGGGGGCTGGACTGAAGCTTTCTTT; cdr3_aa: CASSLKGGWTEAFF
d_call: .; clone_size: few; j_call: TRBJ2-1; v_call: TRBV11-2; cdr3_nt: TGTGCCAGCAGCTTAGTAGCGTATGAGCAGTTCTTC; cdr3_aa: CASSLVAYEQFF
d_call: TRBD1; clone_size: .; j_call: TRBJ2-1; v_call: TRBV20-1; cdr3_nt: TGCAGTGCCCCGGACAGGATTTACGATGAGCAGTTCTTC; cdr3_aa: CSAPDRIYDEQFF
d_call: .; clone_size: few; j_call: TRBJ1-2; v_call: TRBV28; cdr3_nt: TGTGCCAGCAGCGACAACAACTATGGCTACACCTTC; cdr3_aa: CASSDNNYGYTF
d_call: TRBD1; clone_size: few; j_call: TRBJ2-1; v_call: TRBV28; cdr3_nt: TGTGCCAGCAGTACCGGACAGGCCTACAATGAGCAGTTCTTC; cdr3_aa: CASSTGQAYNEQFF
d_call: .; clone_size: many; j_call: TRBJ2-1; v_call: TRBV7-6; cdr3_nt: TGTGCCAGCAGTTTAGGGGGAGGGACATACAATGAGCAGTTCTTC; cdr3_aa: CASSLGGGTYNEQFF
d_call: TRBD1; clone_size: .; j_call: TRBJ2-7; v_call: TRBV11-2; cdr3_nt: TGTGCCAGCAGCATTGGACAGGGCCATAACTACGAGCAGTACTTC; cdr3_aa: CASSIGQGHNYEQYF
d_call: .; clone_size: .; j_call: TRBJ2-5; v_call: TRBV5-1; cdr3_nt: TGCGCCAGCAGCCCGGCCCGCTGGACAGAGACCCAGTACTTC; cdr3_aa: CASSPARWTETQYF
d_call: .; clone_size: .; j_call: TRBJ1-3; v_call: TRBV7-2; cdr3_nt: TGTGCCAGCAGCTTAAGCCCGGGAGACTCTGGAAACACCATATATTTT; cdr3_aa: CASSLSPGDSGNTIYF
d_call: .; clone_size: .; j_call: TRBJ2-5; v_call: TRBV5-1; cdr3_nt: TGCGCCAGCAGCTTGCCCCCCCCGACTAGTTCCCAAGAGACCCAGTACTTC; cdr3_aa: CASSLPPPTSSQETQYF